The 9 T cell receptor beta chains given below trace back to one sample, sequenced in a study of T cell responses to AZD1222 COVID-19 vaccine. The data were produced by immunoSEQ multiplex PCR, yet TCRdb's version contains in-frame clones alone and is incomplete. This sample yields 150,000 to 200,000 clones, of which 90% to 95% are seen a single time; approximately 4.8% belongs to the top ten. Source: peripheral blood, taken 28 days after the second AZD1222 dose. The receptors derive from an adult who received the AZD1222 COVID-19 vaccine.

The rearrangement joins TRBV7-2 to TRBJ1-2; the D gene is possibly TRBD1 (5 bases). CDR3 length equals 14 residues. CDR1 is SGHTA and CDR2 is FQGNSA in the germline V gene. Trimming left V 1 base short and J 0 bases short, with 6 bases between. This chain's CDR3 is CASSLGRANYGYTF. In DNA, the CDR3 is TGTGCCAGCAGCTTAGGCAGGGCTAACTATGGCTACACCTTC.

J is TRBJ2-5 and V is TRBV10-1, with TRBD2 as a possible D gene (5 bases). Trimming left V 4 bases short and J 5 bases short, with 23 bases between. From germline, CDR1 is WNHNN and CDR2 SYGVQD (reference sequence). CDR3 length: 17 residues. CDR3 sequence: CASSGVVVGAHNETQYF. The CDR3 bases are TGCGCCAGCAGTGGGGTGGTAGTGGGAGCGCATAATGAGACCCAGTACTTC.

The chain carries TRBV5-1 and TRBJ2-7; 7 bases fit TRBD2. The CDR3 totals 13 residues. Germline V gene sequence: CDR1 SGHRS, CDR2 YFSETQ. Trimming at V came to 4 bases and at J to 2 bases, leaving 3 bases not matched to a gene. The CDR3 nucleotides read TGCGCCAGCAGCCCTGGGGGGGCCTACGAGCAGTACTTC. The encoded protein is CASSPGGAYEQYF.

This rearrangement joins TRBV3-1 (or the pseudogene TRBV3-2) to TRBJ2-1, with 9 bases aligning to TRBD2. Germline lookup yields CDR1 LGHDT and CDR2 YNNKEL (reference sequence). The CDR3 loop spans 16 amino acids. V was pared by 4 bases and J by 4 bases, with 8 bases of the junction left unmatched. CDR3 bases: TGTGCCAGCAGCCTTACCAGGACTAGCGTGTACAATGAGCAGTTCTTC. It is translated as CASSLTRTSVYNEQFF.

The CDR3 region is CASSLSSSSTYEQYF. DNA of the CDR3: TGTGCCAGCAGCTTATCGTCCTCATCCACGTACGAGCAGTACTTC. This rearrangement joins TRBV7-8 to TRBJ2-7; D is undetermined. The CDR3 covers 15 residues. CDR1 is SGHVS and CDR2 is FQNEAQ in the germline V gene. Deletions cut 2 bases from V and 4 bases from J, with 15 bases between.

The chain has TRBV30 and TRBJ1-1, with a possible D match to TRBD1 (5 bases). Trimming pared 2 bases from V and 11 bases from J, leaving 18 bases between. The germline gives CDR1 GTSNPN, CDR2 SVGIG (reference sequence). CDR3 length: 13 residues. The CDR3 bases are TGTGCCTGGAGTCAAGGTCCAGGGCCTATGGCTTTCTTT. It yields the protein CAWSQGPGPMAFF.

The chain links TRBV28 to TRBJ1-2, with 8 bases aligning to TRBD1. Germline trimming cut 5 bases from V and 7 bases from J; bases unmatched to any gene: 6. Germline lookup yields CDR1 MDHEN and CDR2 SYDVKM. The CDR3 has 13 residues. CDR3 DNA: TGTGCCAGCAGTCCCAGGGGGCTTGGTGGCTACACCTTC. It codes for CASSPRGLGGYTF.

V and J are TRBV6-5 and TRBJ2-7; the D gene is possibly TRBD2 (7 bases). The CDR3 covers 15 residues. V lost 6 bases and J lost 1, with 16 bases in between. Germline V gene data show CDR1 as MNHEY and CDR2 as SVGAGI. The CDR3 is CASRLGGARSYEQYF. The DNA for the CDR3 is TGTGCCAGCAGACTAGGGGGGGCCCGTTCCTACGAGCAGTACTTC.

In regard to this clone: This same CDR3 is encoded by further DNA sequences in the sample. J is TRBJ2-7 and V is TRBV12-3 or TRBV12-4, with 7 nucleotides matching TRBD1. CDR3 size: 13 residues. V dropped 6 bases and J dropped 4; count of bases not matched to a gene: 6. The CDR3 DNA is TGTGCCAGCAGCCGAAACAGGGGTTACGAGCAGTACTTC. The encoded protein is CASSRNRGYEQYF.